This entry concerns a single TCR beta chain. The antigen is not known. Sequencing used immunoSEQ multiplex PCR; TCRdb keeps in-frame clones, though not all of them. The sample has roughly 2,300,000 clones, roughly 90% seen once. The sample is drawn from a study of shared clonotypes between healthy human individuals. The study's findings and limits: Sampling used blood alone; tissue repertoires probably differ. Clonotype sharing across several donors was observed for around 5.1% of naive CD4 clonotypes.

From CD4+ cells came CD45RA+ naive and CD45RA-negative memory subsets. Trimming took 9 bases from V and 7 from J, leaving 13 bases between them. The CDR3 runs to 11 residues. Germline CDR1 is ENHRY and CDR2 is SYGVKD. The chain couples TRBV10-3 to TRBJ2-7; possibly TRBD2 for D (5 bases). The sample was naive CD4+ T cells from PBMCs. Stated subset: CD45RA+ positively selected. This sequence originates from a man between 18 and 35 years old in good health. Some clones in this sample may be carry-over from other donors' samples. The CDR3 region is CAMTSGIEQYF. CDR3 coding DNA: TGTGCCATGACATCGGGGATTGAGCAGTACTTC.